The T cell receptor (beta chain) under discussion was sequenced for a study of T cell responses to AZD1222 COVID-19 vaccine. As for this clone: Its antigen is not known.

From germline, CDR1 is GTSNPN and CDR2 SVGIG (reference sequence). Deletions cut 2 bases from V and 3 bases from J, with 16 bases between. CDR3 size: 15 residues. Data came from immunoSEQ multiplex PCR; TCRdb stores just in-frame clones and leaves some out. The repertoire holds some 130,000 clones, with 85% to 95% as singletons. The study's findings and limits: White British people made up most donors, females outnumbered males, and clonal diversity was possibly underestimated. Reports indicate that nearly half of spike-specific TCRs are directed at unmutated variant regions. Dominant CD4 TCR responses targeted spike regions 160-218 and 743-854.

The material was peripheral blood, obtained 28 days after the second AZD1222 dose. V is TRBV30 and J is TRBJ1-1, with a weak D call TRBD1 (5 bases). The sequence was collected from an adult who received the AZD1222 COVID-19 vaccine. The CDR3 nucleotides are TGTGCCTGGAGTCGGCCAGGGAACCGAGACACTGAAGCTTTCTTT. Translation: CAWSRPGNRDTEAFF. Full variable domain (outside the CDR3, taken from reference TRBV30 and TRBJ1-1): SQTIHQWPATLVQPVGSPLSLECTVEGTSNPNLYWYRQAAGRGLQLLFYSVGIGQISSEVPQNLSASRPQDRQFILSSKKLLLSDSGFYLCAWSRPGNRDTEAFFGQGTRLTVV.